Following are 8 T cell receptor beta chains from one sample sequenced in a study of blood T cell repertoires in COVID-19. Method: immunoSEQ multiplex PCR; TCRdb's copy keeps in-frame clones and lacks some. The sample carries under 300,000 clones, around 90% recorded once. The sequencing input was PBMCs or T cells enriched from blood (not recorded which). Receptors originate from a woman between 18 and 29 years old who had recovered from COVID-19.

The V gene is TRBV12-3 or TRBV12-4, the J gene TRBJ1-1; no reliable D call. There are 12 residues in the CDR3. Trimming stripped 6 bases from V and 6 bases from J, with 11 bases between. In nucleotides, the CDR3 is TGTGCCAGCAGCTGGGGAGGCGCTGAAGCTTTCTTT. It specifies CASSWGGAEAFF.

The chain employs TRBV18 and TRBJ2-1; 13 bases agree with TRBD2. There are 14 residues in the CDR3. Looked up from germline, CDR1 is KGHSH and CDR2 is LQKENI. After removal of 5 bases from V and 8 bases from J, the junction contained 3 bases not matched to a gene. Written as DNA, the CDR3 is TGTGCCAGCTCAGTAACTAGCGGGAGGGATGAGCAGTTCTTC. It translates to CASSVTSGRDEQFF.

The chain couples TRBV12-3 or TRBV12-4 to TRBJ1-3; D is uncertain. The CDR3 covers 13 residues. The V end lost 6 bases, the J end lost 7 bases, and 13 bases lay between the germline ends. The CDR3 DNA reads TGTGCCAGCAGCTACGATCTAGGTAACACCATATATTTT. Encoded protein: CASSYDLGNTIYF.

The chain uses TRBV5-1 and TRBJ2-7; 8 bases agree with TRBD1. This CDR3 has 15 residues. CDR1 is SGHRS, CDR2 YFSETQ, per germline. J was trimmed by 6 bases and V by 4 bases; bases with no gene match: 12. DNA for the CDR3: TGCGCCAGCAGCGTAAGCCTACAGGGGGTCGGCGAGCAGTACTTC. Protein sequence: CASSVSLQGVGEQYF.

This clone has just one count. The chain carries TRBV14 and TRBJ2-6, with a weak D call TRBD2 (5 bases). The ends were cut back, 2 bases at V and 0 bases at J, with 20 bases in the middle. Per germline, CDR1 SGHDN and CDR2 FVKESK. The CDR3 length is 20 residues. The CDR3 sequence is CASSQIHFRQRASGANVLTF. CDR3 nucleotides: TGTGCCAGCAGCCAAATCCACTTCCGGCAGAGGGCCTCTGGGGCCAACGTCCTGACTTTC.

The J gene is TRBJ1-1, the V gene TRBV13, with a tentative D call TRBD1 (5 bases). CDR3 length equals 16 residues. Per the germline V gene, CDR1 is PRHDT and CDR2 is FYEKMQ (reference sequence). V lost 2 bases, J lost 0 bases, and 13 bases lay in between. The CDR3 DNA follows: TGTGCCAGCAGCTTAAGGACGAAGGGGTTGAACACTGAAGCTTTCTTT. Residues: CASSLRTKGLNTEAFF.

V and J are TRBV2 and TRBJ2-6, with 7 bases lining up with TRBD1. Germline V gene lookup returns CDR1 SNHLY and CDR2 FYNNEI. The trim removed 8 bases at V and 7 bases at J, leaving 5 bases unmatched. The CDR3 spans 13 residues. Here the CDR3 DNA reads TGTGCCAGCGGCAGGGGGTTTGCCAACGTCCTGACTTTC. Its protein is CASGRGFANVLTF.

The chain couples TRBV19 to TRBJ1-2, with no clear D. Germline CDR1 LNHDA, CDR2 SQIVND (reference sequence). Between the trimmed V and J ends, which lost 1 base and 4 bases, there was a span of 10 bases. This CDR3 comprises 14 residues. The CDR3 DNA is TGTGCCAGTAGTATAGGCGCTGCCTTCTATGGCTACACCTTC. As protein: CASSIGAAFYGYTF.